This TCR beta chain was retrieved from a study of blood T cell repertoires in COVID-19 (dated by TCRdb to the early 2020s). At the level of the whole study: The collaborator samples originated in the United States, Italy and Spain and spanned the acute and convalescent phases of COVID-19. A freely available public database, intended as a resource for researchers studying the immune response to SARS-CoV-2, is where the repertoires were released. Subjects who had been exposed to COVID-19, were actively infected with it, or had recovered from it provided the deeply sampled blood TCRbeta repertoires that made up the dataset. Where available, HLA class I and class II types were obtained from metadata supplied by the sample provider rather than from assay-based typing. The sample metadata nearly always contained a de-identified subject ID, COVID-19 status, age in years and sex. The prospective study material was composed of cDNA or gDNA derived from T cells, B-cell-depleted T cells, or PBMCs. Samples were obtained from the ongoing ImmuneRACE study (first 160 participants) and from 1,000 to 1,500 subjects provided by 6 global collaborators.

Study-wide conclusions, independent of this receptor: Clinical and demographic metadata were provided uncurated, with the amount varying by source and participant.

A remark on this clone: The specificity of this receptor is unknown. No per-base quality is available; no much larger clone lies one base away.

The immunoSEQ Assay, a bias-controlled multiplex PCR, was used to amplify TCRbeta CDR3 regions from genomic DNA. The study's own analysis went as follows. The number of nucleated cells in each sample was estimated from the amplification of reference gene primers within the assay. To quantify the absolute abundance of each unique TCRbeta CDR3 rearrangement, sequence reads were collapsed and filtered. For each sample, productive Simpson clonality was calculated as the square root of Simpson's diversity index across productive rearrangements. This is the immuneACCESS table as TCRdb keeps it, with only in-frame sequences that have V and J called. A part of the clones is gone; compared with another copy, unresolved V genes explain less than half, and the rest is unexplained. The V and J calls and clone size were taken over from that table, and D and trimming were inferred from the DNA. Recorded for this sample are 86,000 or so clones; 90% to 95% of them occurred a single time. The ten largest clones represent 1.5% to 2% of the sample.

V is shortened by 6 bases, J by 6 bases, and the region joining them spans 17 bases. The CDR3 has 14 amino acids, counting the end cysteine and phenylalanine. Just CDR3 DNA is preserved here, 42 bases in frame from base 1. CDR1 and CDR2, looked up from the germline V gene, are MDHEN and SYDVKM. Each collaborating institution followed its own protocols to collect whole blood in K2EDTA tubes. For TCRbeta analysis, collaborators shipped samples as frozen whole blood, isolated PBMCs, or DNA extracted from either of those sample types. Recombination linked TRBV28 to TRBJ1-2; the best D guess is TRBD1, with 5 bases matching. The sequenced material came from peripheral blood. This receptor was taken from a woman aged 45-59 years in a cohort sampled during active COVID-19. The sequence in DNA is TGTGCCAGCAGCCAACCTCAGGGCGCAGATGGCTACACCTTC. The encoded protein is CASSQPQGADGYTF.